Below, 17 T cell receptor beta chains from the same sample are listed, as sequenced in a study of T-cell reconstitution after alpha-beta-depleted transplantation in children (dated by TCRdb to the mid-2010s). Library preparation employed PCR. The data were produced on an Illumina HiSeq 2500. TCR libraries were prepared with molecular barcoding, using unique molecular identifiers to normalize TCRbeta repertoire quantification. TCRdb itself trimmed the public reads at Q25 with fastp, ran MiXCR and retained productive beta chains. Each CDR3 protein gets just one entry, which takes the most common genes and DNA from the rows behind it. Counted in this sample were some 550,000 distinct CDR3 sequences; around 18% of them appeared once. Around 3.3% of the sample is taken by the ten largest. Sequenced material: PBMCs from the stem cell graft donor, taken from the stem cell graft. Source of these receptors: a human donor who donated a stem cell graft to a child with acute lymphoblastic leukemia.

This clonotype was seen a few times. This rearrangement joins TRBV7-2 to TRBJ1-6, with D possibly TRBD1 on 5 matching bases. V dropped 5 bases and J dropped 7 bases, with 12 bases sitting between them. Germline loops: CDR1 SGHTA, CDR2 FQGNSA. This CDR3 has 14 amino acids. In DNA, the CDR3 is TGTGCCAGCAGCCCCAGCCAGGGCAATTCACCCCTCCACTTT. It specifies CASSPSQGNSPLHF.

This clonotype has more than one count but fewer than ten. The J gene is TRBJ1-3, the V gene TRBV29-1; D is unclear. V was shortened by 7 bases and J by 0 bases, with 7 bases between the two germline ends. The CDR3 totals 12 residues. Germline assignment: CDR1 SQVTM and CDR2 ANQGSEA. CDR3 nucleotides: TGCAGCGGGGTACACTCTGGAAACACCATATATTTT. Protein sequence: CSGVHSGNTIYF.

The chain employs TRBV7-9 and TRBJ2-1; D is ambiguous. With 8 bases removed from V and 4 bases from J, the gap between germline ends came to 18 bases. The CDR3 has 15 residues. Germline V CDR1 and CDR2: SEHNR, FQNEAQ (reference sequence). CDR3 protein: CASQQGEYLYNEQFF. CDR3 nucleotides: TGTGCCAGCCAACAAGGAGAGTACCTATACAATGAGCAGTTCTTC.

A note on this clonotype: The junction differs from germline at one of its ends, possibly a read error. The chain recombines TRBV5-4 with TRBJ2-3, with unresolved D. CDR1 and CDR2 from the germline V gene are SGHNT and YYREEE (reference sequence). The CDR3 runs 14 residues. CDR3 loop: CASTLFGRTDTQYF. The CDR3 DNA reads TGTGCCAGCACCTTGTTCGGGCGCACAGATACGCAGTATTTT. The variable domain in full, completed from reference TRBV5-4 and TRBJ2-3, reads ETGVTQSPTHLIKTRGQQVTLRCSSQSGHNTVSWYQQALGQGPQFIFQYYREEENGRGNFPPRFSGLQFPNYSSELNVNALELDDSALYLCASTLFGRTDTQYFGPGTRLTVL.

This clonotype was seen repeatedly, ten times or more. The chain recombines TRBV5-1 with TRBJ2-3, with D tentatively TRBD2 (5 bases). The germline V gene has CDR1 SGHRS and CDR2 YFSETQ. CDR3 length: 17 amino acids. V lost 4 bases to trimming and J lost 1 base, with 19 bases between them. CDR3 region: CASSPPPSAARTDTQYF. CDR3 nucleotide sequence: TGCGCCAGCAGCCCACCTCCCTCAGCGGCCCGCACAGATACGCAGTATTTT.

In its sample, this clonotype was seen a few times. This chain joins TRBV9 and TRBJ2-7, with D perhaps TRBD2 (5 bases). The germline CDR1 and CDR2 sequences are SGDLS and YYNGEE. V shed 4 bases and J shed 0 bases, with 14 bases lying between them. This CDR3 is 15 amino acids long. Here the CDR3 DNA reads TGTGCCAGCAGCCCGCGGACTGGCCCCTCCTACGAGCAGTACTTC. This translates into CASSPRTGPSYEQYF.

The J gene is TRBJ2-5, the V gene TRBV24-1; maybe TRBD2 (5 bases). CDR3 length equals 14 residues. Germline assignment: CDR1 KGHDR and CDR2 SFDVKD. Between the trimmed V and J ends, which lost 0 bases and 6 bases, there was a span of 10 bases. CDR3 in amino acids: CATSDLYGMKTQYF. The CDR3 DNA reads as TGTGCCACCAGTGATTTGTACGGGATGAAGACCCAGTACTTC.

This chain joins TRBV24-1 and TRBJ2-2, with D possibly called TRBD1 or TRBD2 (5 bases each). Trimming stripped 2 bases from V and 7 bases from J, with 16 bases between. This CDR3 comprises 16 residues. Germline CDR1 is KGHDR and CDR2 is SFDVKD. The CDR3 DNA sequence: TGTGCCACCAGTGATTCCGGGACGGCCACAGGCGGGGAGCTGTTTTTT. It encodes CATSDSGTATGGELFF.

This clonotype has only one observation. The rearrangement links TRBV9 to TRBJ1-3, with 8 bases that match TRBD1. This CDR3 spans 16 amino acids. Per germline, CDR1 SGDLS and CDR2 YYNGEE. The V segment lost 0 bases and the J segment 0 bases; nucleotides outside the gene matches: 2. CDR3 sequence: CASSVGGQGSGNTIYF. The CDR3 bases are TGTGCCAGCAGCGTAGGAGGACAGGGCTCTGGAAACACCATATATTTT. The full variable domain, its missing parts supplied by reference TRBV9 and TRBJ1-3, is DSGVTQTPKHLITATGQRVTLRCSPRSGDLSVYWYQQSLDQGLQFLIQYYNGEERAKGNILERFSAQQFPDLHSELNLSSLELGDSALYFCASSVGGQGSGNTIYFGEGSWLTVV.

The sample holds many counts of this clonotype. This chain joins TRBV5-1 and TRBJ2-7, with D perhaps being TRBD1 or TRBD2 (5 bases each). This CDR3 spans 15 amino acids. Germline V lookup: CDR1 SGHRS, CDR2 YFSETQ. The germline V and J ends were trimmed by 2 bases and 5 bases, with 17 bases remaining between them. The CDR3 region is CASSLTTGSGHEQYF. CDR3 DNA: TGCGCCAGCAGCTTAACAACCGGCTCGGGGCACGAGCAGTACTTC.

The chain has TRBV5-4 and TRBJ2-7; 11 nucleotides line up with TRBD2. Trimming took 2 bases from V and 7 from J; bases not matched to a gene: 2. Germline loops: CDR1 SGHNT, CDR2 YYREEE (reference sequence). The CDR3 is 13 residues long. CDR3 residues: CASSFIAGGEQYF. Written as DNA, the CDR3 is TGTGCCAGCAGCTTCATAGCGGGAGGGGAGCAGTACTTC. The full variable domain, its missing parts supplied by reference TRBV5-4 and TRBJ2-7, is ETGVTQSPTHLIKTRGQQVTLRCSSQSGHNTVSWYQQALGQGPQFIFQYYREEENGRGNFPPRFSGLQFPNYSSELNVNALELDDSALYLCASSFIAGGEQYFGPGTRLTVT.

This clonotype showed up just a few times. V and J are TRBV20-1 and TRBJ2-6; tentative D call: TRBD2 (6 bases). The ends were cut back, 4 bases at V and 1 base at J, with 11 bases in the middle. The CDR3 loop spans 15 amino acids. The V gene's germline CDR1 is DFQATT and CDR2 SNEGSKA (reference sequence). The CDR3 sequence is CSAIGGSSGANVLTF. CDR3 coding DNA: TGCAGTGCTATCGGGGGTTCGTCTGGGGCCAACGTCCTGACTTTC.

This rearrangement joins TRBV5-1 to TRBJ2-1, with TRBD2 matching over 7 bases. Losses at the gene ends were 4 bases for V and 4 bases for J; bases not matched to a gene: 11. This CDR3 contains 16 residues. Germline CDR1 is SGHRS and CDR2 is YFSETQ. The CDR3 nucleotides read TGCGCCAGCAGCCAAACCGCTCGCGGGGGTTACAATGAGCAGTTCTTC. This codes for CASSQTARGGYNEQFF.

The V call is TRBV12-3 or TRBV12-4, the J call TRBJ2-4; a weak D match, TRBD1 (6 bases). The length of the CDR3 is 16 residues. Trimming left V 6 bases short and J 1 base short, with 16 bases between. CDR3 loop: CASSLGAGAAKNIQYF. The CDR3 DNA follows: TGTGCCAGCAGCCTTGGGGCAGGGGCGGCCAAAAACATTCAGTACTTC.

V usage is TRBV20-1 and J usage is TRBJ2-7, with TRBD1 as a possible D gene (6 bases). From germline, CDR1 is DFQATT and CDR2 SNEGSKA (reference sequence). This CDR3 is built from 13 residues. The V end lost 6 bases, the J end lost 4 bases, and 16 bases lay between the germline ends. CDR3 residues: CSASSGTIYEQYF. The CDR3, as DNA: TGCAGTGCCTCATCCGGGACAATTTACGAGCAGTACTTC.

This chain uses TRBV13 with TRBJ1-1, with D possibly matching TRBD1 (6 bases). This CDR3 has 16 residues. Germline CDR1 reads PRHDT; CDR2 reads FYEKMQ (reference sequence). V lost 0 bases, J lost 0 bases, and 11 bases lay in between. The DNA for the CDR3 is TGTGCCAGCAGCTTAGGAGGACAGCGGTTGAACACTGAAGCTTTCTTT. It encodes CASSLGGQRLNTEAFF.

A few counts support this clonotype. The chain couples TRBV2 to TRBJ1-5; TRBD1 agrees at 7 bases. Germline CDR1 SNHLY, CDR2 FYNNEI. This CDR3 has 15 amino acids. V trimming: 4 bases; J trimming: 2 bases; junction bases outside the gene matches: 5. The CDR3 here is CASSVTGAGNQPQHF. The CDR3 DNA sequence: TGTGCCAGCAGTGTTACAGGGGCCGGCAATCAGCCCCAGCATTTT.